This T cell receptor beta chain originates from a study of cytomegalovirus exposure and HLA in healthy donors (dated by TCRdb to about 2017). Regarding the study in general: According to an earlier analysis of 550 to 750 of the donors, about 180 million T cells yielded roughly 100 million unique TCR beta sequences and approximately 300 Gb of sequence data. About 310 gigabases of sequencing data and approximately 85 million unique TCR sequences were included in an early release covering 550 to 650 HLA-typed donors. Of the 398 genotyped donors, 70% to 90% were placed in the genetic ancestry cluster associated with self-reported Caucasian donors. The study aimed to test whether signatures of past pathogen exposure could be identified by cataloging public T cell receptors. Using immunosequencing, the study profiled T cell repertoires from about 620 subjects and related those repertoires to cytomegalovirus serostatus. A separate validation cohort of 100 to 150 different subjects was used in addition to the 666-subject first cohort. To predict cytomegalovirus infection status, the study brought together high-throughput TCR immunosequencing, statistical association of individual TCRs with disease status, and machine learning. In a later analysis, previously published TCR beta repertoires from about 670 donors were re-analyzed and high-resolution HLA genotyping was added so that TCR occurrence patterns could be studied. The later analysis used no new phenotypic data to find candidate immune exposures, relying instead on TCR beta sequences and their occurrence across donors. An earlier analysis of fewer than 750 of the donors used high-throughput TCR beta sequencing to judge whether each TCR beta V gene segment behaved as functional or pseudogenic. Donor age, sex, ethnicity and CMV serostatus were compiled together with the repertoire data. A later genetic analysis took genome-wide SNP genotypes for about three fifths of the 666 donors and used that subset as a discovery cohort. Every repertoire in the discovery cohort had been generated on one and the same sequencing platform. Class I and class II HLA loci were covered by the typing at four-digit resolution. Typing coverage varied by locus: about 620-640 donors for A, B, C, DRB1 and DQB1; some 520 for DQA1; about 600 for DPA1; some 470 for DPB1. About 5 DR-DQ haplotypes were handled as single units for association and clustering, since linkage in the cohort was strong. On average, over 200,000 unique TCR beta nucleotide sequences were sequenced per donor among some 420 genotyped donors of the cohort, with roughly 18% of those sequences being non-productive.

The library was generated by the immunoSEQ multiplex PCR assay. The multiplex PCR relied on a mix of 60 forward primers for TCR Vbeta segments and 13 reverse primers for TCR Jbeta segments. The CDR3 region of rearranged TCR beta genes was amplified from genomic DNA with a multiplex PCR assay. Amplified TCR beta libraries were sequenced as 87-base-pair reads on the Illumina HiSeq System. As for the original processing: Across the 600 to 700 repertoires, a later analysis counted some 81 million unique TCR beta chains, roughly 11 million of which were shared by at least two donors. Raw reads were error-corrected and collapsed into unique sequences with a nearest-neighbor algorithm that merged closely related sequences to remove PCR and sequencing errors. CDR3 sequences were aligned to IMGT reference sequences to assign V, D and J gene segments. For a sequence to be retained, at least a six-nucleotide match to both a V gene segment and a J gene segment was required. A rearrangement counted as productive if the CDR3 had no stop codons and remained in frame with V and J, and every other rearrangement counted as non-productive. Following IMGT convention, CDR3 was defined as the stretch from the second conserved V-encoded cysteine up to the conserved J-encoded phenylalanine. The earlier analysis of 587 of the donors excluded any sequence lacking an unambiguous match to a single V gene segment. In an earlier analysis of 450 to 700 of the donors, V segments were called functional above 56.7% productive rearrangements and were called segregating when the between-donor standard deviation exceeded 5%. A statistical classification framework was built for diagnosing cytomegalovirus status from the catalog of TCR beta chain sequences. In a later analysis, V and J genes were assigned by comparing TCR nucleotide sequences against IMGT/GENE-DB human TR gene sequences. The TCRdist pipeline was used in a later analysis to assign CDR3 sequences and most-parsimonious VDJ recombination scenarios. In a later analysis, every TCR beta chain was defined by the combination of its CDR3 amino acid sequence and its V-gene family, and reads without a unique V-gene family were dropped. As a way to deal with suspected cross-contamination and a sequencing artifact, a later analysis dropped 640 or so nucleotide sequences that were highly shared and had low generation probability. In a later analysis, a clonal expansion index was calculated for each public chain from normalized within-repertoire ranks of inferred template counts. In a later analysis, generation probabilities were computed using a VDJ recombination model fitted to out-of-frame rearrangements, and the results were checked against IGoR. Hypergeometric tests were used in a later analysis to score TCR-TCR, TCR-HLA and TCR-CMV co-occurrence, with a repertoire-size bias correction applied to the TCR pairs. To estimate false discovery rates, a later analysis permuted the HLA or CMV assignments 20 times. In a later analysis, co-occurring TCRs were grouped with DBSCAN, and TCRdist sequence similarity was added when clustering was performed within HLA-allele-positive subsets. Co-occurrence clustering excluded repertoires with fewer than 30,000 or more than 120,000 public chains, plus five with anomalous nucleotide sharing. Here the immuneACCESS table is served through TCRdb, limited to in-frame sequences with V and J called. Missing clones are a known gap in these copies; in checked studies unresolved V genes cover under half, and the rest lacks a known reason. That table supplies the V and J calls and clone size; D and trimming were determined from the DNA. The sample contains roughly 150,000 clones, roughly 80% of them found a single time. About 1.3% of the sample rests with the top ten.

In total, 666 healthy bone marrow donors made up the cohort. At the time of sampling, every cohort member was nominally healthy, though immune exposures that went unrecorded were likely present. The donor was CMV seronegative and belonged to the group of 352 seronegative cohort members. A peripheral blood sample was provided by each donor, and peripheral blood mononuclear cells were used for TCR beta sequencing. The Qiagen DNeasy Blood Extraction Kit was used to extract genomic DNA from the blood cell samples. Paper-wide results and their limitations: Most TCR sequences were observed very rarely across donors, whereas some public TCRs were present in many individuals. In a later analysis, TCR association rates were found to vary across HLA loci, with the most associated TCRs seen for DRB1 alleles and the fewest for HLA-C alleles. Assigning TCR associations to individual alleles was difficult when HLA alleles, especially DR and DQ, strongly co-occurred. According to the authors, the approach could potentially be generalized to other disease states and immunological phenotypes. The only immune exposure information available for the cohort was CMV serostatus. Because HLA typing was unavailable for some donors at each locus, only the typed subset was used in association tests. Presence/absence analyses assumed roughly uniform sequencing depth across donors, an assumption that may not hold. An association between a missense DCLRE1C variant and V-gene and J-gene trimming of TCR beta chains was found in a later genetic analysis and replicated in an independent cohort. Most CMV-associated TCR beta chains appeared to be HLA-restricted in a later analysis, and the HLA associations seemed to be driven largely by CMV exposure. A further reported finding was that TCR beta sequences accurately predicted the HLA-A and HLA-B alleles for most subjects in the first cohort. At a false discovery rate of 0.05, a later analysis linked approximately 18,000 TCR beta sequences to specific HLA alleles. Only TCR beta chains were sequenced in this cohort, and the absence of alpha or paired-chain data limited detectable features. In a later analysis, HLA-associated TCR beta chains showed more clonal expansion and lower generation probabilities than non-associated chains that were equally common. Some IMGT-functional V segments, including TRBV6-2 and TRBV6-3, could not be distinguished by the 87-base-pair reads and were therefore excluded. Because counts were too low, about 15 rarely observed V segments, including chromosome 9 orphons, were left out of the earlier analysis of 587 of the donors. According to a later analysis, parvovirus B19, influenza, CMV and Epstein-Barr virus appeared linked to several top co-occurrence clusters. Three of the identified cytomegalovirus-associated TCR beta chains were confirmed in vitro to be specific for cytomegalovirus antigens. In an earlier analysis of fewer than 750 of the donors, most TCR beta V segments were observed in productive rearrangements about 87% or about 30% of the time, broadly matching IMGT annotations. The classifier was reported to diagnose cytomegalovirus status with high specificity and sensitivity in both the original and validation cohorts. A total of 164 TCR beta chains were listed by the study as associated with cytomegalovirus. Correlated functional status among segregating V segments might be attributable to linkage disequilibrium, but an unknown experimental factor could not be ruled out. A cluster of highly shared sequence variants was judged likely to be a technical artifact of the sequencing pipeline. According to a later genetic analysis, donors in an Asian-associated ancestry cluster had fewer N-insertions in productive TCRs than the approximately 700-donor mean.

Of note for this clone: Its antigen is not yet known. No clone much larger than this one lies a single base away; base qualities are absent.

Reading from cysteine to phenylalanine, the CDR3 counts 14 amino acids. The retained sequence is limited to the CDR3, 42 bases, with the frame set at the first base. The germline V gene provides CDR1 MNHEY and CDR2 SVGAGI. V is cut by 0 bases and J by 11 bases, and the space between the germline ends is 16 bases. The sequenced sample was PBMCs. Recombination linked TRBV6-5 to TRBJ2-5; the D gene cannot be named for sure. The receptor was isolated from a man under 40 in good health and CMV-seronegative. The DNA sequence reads TGTGCCAGCAGTTACTCGGGCAGGCCTGATGAGCAGTACTTC. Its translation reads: CASSYSGRPDEQYF.